Listed here are 21 T cell receptor beta chains from one sample, sequenced in a study of shared clonotypes between healthy human individuals. Some clones are missing from TCRdb's copy, which holds only in-frame ones; the method was immunoSEQ multiplex PCR. The data contain 2 million to 3 million clones, more than 80% of them singletons. The material sequenced was naive CD4+ T cells sorted from blood. The subset here: CD45RA+ positively selected. The source is a man younger than 35 in good health.

The V gene is TRBV27, the J gene TRBJ2-2, with 10 positions matching TRBD2. V lost 2 bases to trimming and J lost 5 bases; unmatched junction nucleotides: 5. This CDR3 comprises 16 residues. Germline lookup yields CDR1 MNHEY and CDR2 SMNVEV (reference sequence). Written as DNA, the CDR3 is TGTGCCAGCAGTTTACTAGCGGGGGTTCTTACCGGGGAGCTGTTTTTT. This translates into CASSLLAGVLTGELFF.

This chain connects TRBV9 to TRBJ2-1; D gene uncertain. V lost 2 bases to trimming and J lost 0 bases, with 9 bases between them. Germline CDR1 SGDLS, CDR2 YYNGEE. CDR3 size: 15 residues. The CDR3 bases are TGTGCCAGCAGCGTGTCTTGGAGCTCCTACAATGAGCAGTTCTTC. It translates to CASSVSWSSYNEQFF.

CDR3 DNA: TGTGCCAGCTCACCAGGAGTCCAGGCTCAAAATGAGCAGTTCTTC. It specifies CASSPGVQAQNEQFF. The chain combines TRBV18 with TRBJ2-1; D ambiguous. Trimming shortened V by 2 bases and J by 7 bases, and 15 bases separated the two germline ends. This CDR3 has 15 residues. CDR1 KGHSH and CDR2 LQKENI come from the germline V gene.

About this clone itself: The junction and the germline gene differ at one end; a read error may be behind it. The chain couples TRBV10-3 to TRBJ2-1; D is ambiguous. Germline values: CDR1 ENHRY, CDR2 SYGVKD. The CDR3 is 11 residues long. Written as DNA, the CDR3 is TGTGCCATCAGGGAGTACAATGAGCAGTTCTTC. It encodes CAIREYNEQFF.

The CDR3 DNA is TGCAGCGTTGAGCCTTTTCGCTGGGAGTCAAGTGGCACTGAAGCTTTCTTT. The encoded protein is CSVEPFRWESSGTEAFF. This chain joins TRBV29-1 and TRBJ1-1; D gene uncertain. CDR1 and CDR2 from the germline V gene are SQVTM and ANQGSEA. V was trimmed by 3 bases and J by 4 bases, leaving 24 bases between them. This CDR3 spans 17 amino acids. Using reference TRBV29-1 and TRBJ1-1 for the parts outside the CDR3, the full variable domain is SAVISQKPSRDICQRGTSLTIQCQVDSQVTMMFWYRQQPGQSLTLIATANQGSEATYESGFVIDKFPISRPNLTFSTLTVSNMSPEDSSIYLCSVEPFRWESSGTEAFFGQGTRLTVV.

This chain connects TRBV7-2 to TRBJ2-3, with a weak D call TRBD2 (6 bases). CDR3 length: 14 residues. V lost 3 bases and J lost 3, with 10 bases in between. CDR1 and CDR2 (germline): SGHTA, FQGNSA. The CDR3 bases are TGTGCCAGCAGCTTGTGGAGGGAAACAGATACGCAGTATTTT. Its protein product is CASSLWRETDTQYF.

Points on this clone: The sample contains more than one DNA sequence encoding this CDR3. The chain carries TRBV29-1 and TRBJ1-1; 7 bases line up with TRBD1. The germline gives CDR1 SQVTM, CDR2 ANQGSEA. This CDR3 has 14 amino acids. The J segment lost 5 bases and the V segment lost 1 base, leaving 7 bases of the junction unmatched. CDR3: CSVEVPGGYTEAFF. CDR3 DNA: TGCAGCGTTGAAGTGCCAGGGGGGTATACTGAAGCTTTCTTT.

In its sample, this clone was seen once. The chain links TRBV5-4 to TRBJ2-2; no clear D. The CDR3 spans 15 residues. Germline V gene data show CDR1 as SGHNT and CDR2 as YYREEE (reference sequence). V lost 4 bases, J lost 4 bases, and 14 bases lay in between. The CDR3 reads CASSPSWTGTGELFF. The CDR3 coding sequence is TGTGCCAGCAGCCCCTCCTGGACGGGCACCGGGGAGCTGTTTTTT.

This chain uses TRBV7-9 with TRBJ1-2; 11 positions match TRBD1. The CDR3 sequence is 13 residues long. The V gene's germline CDR1 is SEHNR and CDR2 FQNEAQ (reference sequence). The trim removed 5 bases at V and 8 bases at J, leaving 4 bases unmatched. The CDR3 region has the DNA TGTGCCAGCAGCCTGGACAGGGGGCAGGGCTACACCTTC. Its protein product is CASSLDRGQGYTF.

The count of this clone is one. V gene TRBV7-3 combines with J gene TRBJ2-3; D gene uncertain. The germline V and J ends were trimmed by 5 bases and 12 bases, with 18 bases remaining between them. Per the germline V gene, CDR1 is SGHTA and CDR2 is FQGTGA. The CDR3 covers 13 residues. The CDR3 here is CASSATATQPQYF. The CDR3 coding sequence is TGTGCCAGCAGCGCCACAGCGACCCAGCCCCAGTATTTT.

The CDR3 protein is CASVNQGRTYEQYF. Written as DNA, the CDR3 is TGTGCCAGCGTAAACCAGGGGAGGACCTACGAGCAGTACTTC. The chain couples TRBV2 to TRBJ2-7; D might be TRBD1 or TRBD2, each matching 6 bases. Trimming left V 8 bases short and J 2 bases short, with 16 bases between. There are 14 residues in the CDR3. Germline assignment: CDR1 SNHLY and CDR2 FYNNEI.

The chain joins TRBV6-1 to TRBJ1-1; 7 bases are shared with TRBD1. V shed 4 bases, J shed 10 bases, and the junction held 9 bases outside the gene matches. Per germline, CDR1 MNHNS and CDR2 SASEGT. The CDR3 contains 13 residues. The CDR3 DNA is TGTGCCAGCAGTGCACAGGGGCTCGGGGGAGCTTTCTTT. This gives the protein CASSAQGLGGAFF.

CDR3 residues: CASSLGLGRAYEQYF. Written as DNA, the CDR3 is TGTGCCAGCAGCTTAGGTCTTGGGAGGGCCTACGAGCAGTACTTC. The chain employs TRBV7-2 and TRBJ2-7; 7 positions match TRBD2. CDR1 and CDR2 from the germline V gene are SGHTA and FQGNSA. V lost 1 base to trimming and J lost 2 bases; unmatched junction nucleotides: 5. The CDR3 sequence is 15 residues long.

Comments on this clone: This CDR3 is also generated by other DNA sequences in the sample. CDR3 region: CASSLEGGNYGYTF. CDR3 DNA: TGCGCCAGCAGCTTGGAGGGAGGGAACTATGGCTACACCTTC. The gene calls are TRBV5-1 and TRBJ1-2, with D uncertain. This CDR3 is 14 amino acids long. The germline V gene encodes CDR1 SGHRS and CDR2 YFSETQ. Trimming took 0 bases from V and 2 from J, leaving 8 bases between them.

The chain recombines TRBV7-6 with TRBJ2-7; perhaps D is TRBD1 or TRBD2 (5 bases each). The CDR3 length is 14 residues. The germline gives CDR1 SGHVS, CDR2 FNYEAQ. Trimming left V 5 bases short and J 4 bases short, with 15 bases between. In DNA, the CDR3 is TGTGCCAGCAGCAGTGGGCAGGGCGGGTACGAGCAGTACTTC. It translates to CASSSGQGGYEQYF.

V gene TRBV5-4 combines with J gene TRBJ2-2, with D perhaps TRBD1 or TRBD2 (5 bases each). V was clipped by 4 bases and J by 4 bases, with 14 bases between them. Germline loops: CDR1 SGHNT, CDR2 YYREEE (reference sequence). The CDR3 contains 15 residues. In nucleotides, the CDR3 is TGTGCCAGCAGCCCGGCGTGGGGGAGCACCGGGGAGCTGTTTTTT. Amino acid sequence: CASSPAWGSTGELFF.

The V call is TRBV19, the J call TRBJ2-2, with TRBD1 matching over 9 bases. V lost 4 bases to trimming and J lost 5 bases; unmatched junction nucleotides: 8. This CDR3 contains 16 residues. The germline V gene has CDR1 LNHDA and CDR2 SQIVND (reference sequence). The CDR3 DNA sequence: TGTGCCAGTAGTAGACCCGGGACAGGGTCTACCGGGGAGCTGTTTTTT. Translated: CASSRPGTGSTGELFF.

This chain connects TRBV28 to TRBJ2-7, with 7 nucleotides matching TRBD1. The J segment lost 0 bases and the V segment lost 5 bases, leaving 10 bases of the junction unmatched. This CDR3 has 16 amino acids. From germline, CDR1 is MDHEN and CDR2 SYDVKM. The DNA of the CDR3 is TGTGCCAGCAGTACCGTCCGGGACAGTCCCTCCTACGAGCAGTACTTC. It is translated as CASSTVRDSPSYEQYF.

The V gene is TRBV27, the J gene TRBJ2-7; 8 bases are a match to TRBD2. V was pared by 6 bases and J by 3 bases, with 4 bases of the junction left unmatched. Germline V lookup: CDR1 MNHEY, CDR2 SMNVEV (reference sequence). The CDR3 spans 13 residues. The CDR3 DNA reads as TGTGCCAGCAGGAAAAGCGGGGGCTACGAGCAGTACTTC. Translated, it gives CASRKSGGYEQYF.

This sequence joins TRBV28 and TRBJ2-7; 11 bases align to TRBD1. CDR3 length: 15 amino acids. CDR1 MDHEN and CDR2 SYDVKM come from the germline V gene. The V and J ends lost 4 bases and 4 bases, in that order; junction bases with no gene match: 6. The CDR3 sequence: CASSSQGQGGYEQYF. CDR3 DNA: TGTGCCAGCAGTTCCCAGGGACAGGGGGGATACGAGCAGTACTTC.

The V gene is TRBV18, the J gene TRBJ1-4; TRBD1 might be the D (6 bases). V was pared by 0 bases and J by 4 bases, with 9 bases between. Looked up from germline, CDR1 is KGHSH and CDR2 is LQKENI. The CDR3 runs to 15 residues. Written as DNA, the CDR3 is TGTGCCAGCTCACCACCGGTCAGGGGTAATGAAAAACTGTTTTTT. Its protein product is CASSPPVRGNEKLFF.